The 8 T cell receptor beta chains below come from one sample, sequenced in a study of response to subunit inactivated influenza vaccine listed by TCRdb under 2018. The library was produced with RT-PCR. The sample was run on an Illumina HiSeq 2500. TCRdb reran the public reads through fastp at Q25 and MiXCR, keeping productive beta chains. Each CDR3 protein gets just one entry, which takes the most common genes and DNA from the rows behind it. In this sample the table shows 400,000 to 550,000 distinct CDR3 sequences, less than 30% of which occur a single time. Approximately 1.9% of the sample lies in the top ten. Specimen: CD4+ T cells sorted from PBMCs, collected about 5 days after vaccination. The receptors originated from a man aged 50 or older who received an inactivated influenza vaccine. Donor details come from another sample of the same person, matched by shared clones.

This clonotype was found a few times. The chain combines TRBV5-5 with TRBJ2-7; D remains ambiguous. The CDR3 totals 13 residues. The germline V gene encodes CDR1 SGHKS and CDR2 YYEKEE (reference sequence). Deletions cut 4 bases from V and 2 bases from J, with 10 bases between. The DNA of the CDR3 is TGTGCCAGCAGCACCCCCGACACCTACGAGCAGTACTTC. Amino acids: CASSTPDTYEQYF.

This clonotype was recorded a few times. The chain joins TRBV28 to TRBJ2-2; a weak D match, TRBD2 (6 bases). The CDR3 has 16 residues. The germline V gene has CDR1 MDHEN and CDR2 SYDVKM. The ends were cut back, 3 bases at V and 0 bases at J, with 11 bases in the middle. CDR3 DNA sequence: TGTGCCAGCAGTTTGGGGCGGGGAGCGAACACCGGGGAGCTGTTTTTT. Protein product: CASSLGRGANTGELFF.

The chain's CDR3 is CATSDPATRLYF. The CDR3 nucleotides are TGTGCCACCAGTGACCCCGCGACACGCCTGTACTTC. This rearrangement joins TRBV24-1 to TRBJ2-7; no reliable D call. V lost 4 bases, J lost 12 bases, and 15 bases lay in between. This CDR3 comprises 12 residues. Germline V gives CDR1 KGHDR, CDR2 SFDVKD.

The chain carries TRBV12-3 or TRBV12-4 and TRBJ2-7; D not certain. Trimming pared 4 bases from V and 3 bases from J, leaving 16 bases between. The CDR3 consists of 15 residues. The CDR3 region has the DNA TGTGCCAGCAGTTATCCCCGACGATCCATCTACGAGCAGTACTTC. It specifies CASSYPRRSIYEQYF.

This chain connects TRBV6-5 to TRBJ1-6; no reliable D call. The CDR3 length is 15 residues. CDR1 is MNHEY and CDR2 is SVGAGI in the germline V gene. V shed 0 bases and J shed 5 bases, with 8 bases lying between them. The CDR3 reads CASSYSGGDNSPLHF. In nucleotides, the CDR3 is TGTGCCAGCAGTTACTCGGGCGGGGATAATTCACCCCTCCACTTT.

The CDR3 DNA reads as TGTGCCAGCACAGATGGGGGGCTGTCAAATGAGCAGTTCTTC. Its translation is CASTDGGLSNEQFF. The V and J genes are TRBV12-3 or TRBV12-4 and TRBJ2-1; D is tentatively TRBD1 or TRBD2 (6 bases each). The CDR3 totals 14 residues. Trimming pared 7 bases from V and 7 bases from J, leaving 17 bases between.

CDR3 DNA: TGTGCCAGCAGACCGACAGGTCGAGTAGGCTACACCTTC. Translating it yields CASRPTGRVGYTF. This chain connects TRBV12-3 or TRBV12-4 to TRBJ1-2; maybe TRBD1 (6 bases). This CDR3 has 13 amino acids. V lost 6 bases and J lost 8, with 16 bases in between.

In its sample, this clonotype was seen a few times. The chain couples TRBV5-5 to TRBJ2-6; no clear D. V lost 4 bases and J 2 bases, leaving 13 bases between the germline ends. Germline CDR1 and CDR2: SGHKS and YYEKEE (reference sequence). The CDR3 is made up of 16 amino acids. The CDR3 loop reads CASSLPPVTGANVLTF. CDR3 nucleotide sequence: TGTGCCAGCAGCCTGCCCCCAGTGACTGGGGCCAACGTCCTGACTTTC.